This TCR beta chain was identified during a study of blood T cells in healthy people across ages. The wider study: Template switching caught about one barcoded beta molecule for each two T cells.

Points on this clonotype: Its antigen is still unknown.

With a J-beta primer mix and a sample-barcoded 5' primer, a second PCR ran 7 to 11 cycles. Each cDNA molecule, via a template-switch adaptor with 12 random nucleotides, was tagged. CDR3-containing paired-end reads numbering at least 2.5 million came from each sample. From the 5' RACE reads, TCRdb called clonotypes with MiXCR, one entry per CDR3 protein. The repertoire has about 720,000 distinct CDR3 sequences, roughly 20% of them found once; the top ten carry about 22%. The junction had 10 bases not matched to a gene; V was cut back by 1 base and J by 9 bases. Per germline, CDR1 SGHDT and CDR2 YYEEEE. This CDR3 is built from 15 residues. Regarding the study as a whole: Naive T cell percentage strongly correlated with TCR beta diversity.

V and J are TRBV5-6 and TRBJ2-3, with TRBD2 matching 8 bases. The origin of this receptor is a man in his 70s in good health. The sequenced sample was blood. In DNA form, the CDR3 reads TGTGCCAGCAGCTTGTTTGGGACTAGTTCGGGCACGCAGTATTTT. It codes for CASSLFGTSSGTQYF.